Each of the 13 T cell receptor beta chains below was sequenced from the same sample in a study of blood T cell repertoires in COVID-19. Only in-frame clones appear in the TCRdb table, and some are missing; sequencing was by immunoSEQ multiplex PCR. Of roughly 240,000 clones in the sample, approximately 86% are singletons; the top ten hold around 1.7%. The specimen was peripheral blood. The receptor set was obtained from a woman aged 60-75 years who had recovered from COVID-19.

The chain is built from TRBV7-9 and TRBJ1-4; D ambiguous. Germline V gives CDR1 SEHNR, CDR2 FQNEAQ (reference sequence). The CDR3 loop spans 14 amino acids. V was cut by 1 base and J by 0 bases, with 3 bases left in between. This chain's CDR3 is CASSLGTTNEKLFF. CDR3 in DNA: TGTGCCAGCAGCTTAGGTACAACTAATGAAAAACTGTTTTTT.

The chain is built from TRBV3-1 (or the pseudogene TRBV3-2) and TRBJ2-4; the D gene is possibly TRBD1 (7 bases). This CDR3 region has 16 residues. CDR1 and CDR2 (germline): LGHDT, YNNKEL (reference sequence). Trimming removed 5 bases at V and 0 bases at J, with 14 bases between. The CDR3 nucleotides read TGTGCCAGCAGCACCCGACAGGGACTAGCCAAAAACATTCAGTACTTC. It encodes CASSTRQGLAKNIQYF.

The chain joins TRBV14 to TRBJ2-2; TRBD1 matches at 7 bases. From germline, CDR1 is SGHDN and CDR2 FVKESK. CDR3 length: 14 residues. V trimming: 4 bases; J trimming: 6 bases; junction bases outside the gene matches: 5. The DNA for the CDR3 is TGTGCCAGCAGCCCGCTACAGGGGCCCGGGGAGCTGTTTTTT. It encodes CASSPLQGPGELFF.

CDR3 amino acids: CSVEGGLNYGYTF. DNA of the CDR3: TGCAGCGTTGAAGGGGGGCTTAACTATGGCTACACCTTC. The V gene is TRBV29-1, the J gene TRBJ1-2, with D possibly matching TRBD1 (6 bases). Per germline, CDR1 SQVTM and CDR2 ANQGSEA. The CDR3 spans 13 residues. V shed 1 base and J shed 1 base, with 7 bases lying between them.

CDR3 DNA sequence: TGTGCCAGCAGAGGGGTTAATTCACCCCTCCACTTT. Residues: CASRGVNSPLHF. The rearrangement uses TRBV6-5 and TRBJ1-6; perhaps TRBD1 as D (5 bases). The CDR3 contains 12 residues. Looked up from germline, CDR1 is MNHEY and CDR2 is SVGAGI. V dropped 6 bases and J dropped 6 bases, with 6 bases sitting between them.

This clone was observed a handful of times. The V call is TRBV19, the J call TRBJ1-1; D is possibly TRBD1 (5 bases). Between the trimmed V and J ends, which lost 10 bases and 0 bases, there was a span of 15 bases. Germline CDR1 LNHDA, CDR2 SQIVND (reference sequence). This CDR3 is 14 amino acids long. CDR3 sequence (DNA): TGTGCCACCCGAAAGGGGTTTATGAACACTGAAGCTTTCTTT. Translated, it gives CATRKGFMNTEAFF.

The chain has TRBV11-3 and TRBJ2-1; 9 positions agree with TRBD2. V gave up 5 bases and J gave up 5 bases; unmatched junction bases: 16. The germline CDR1 and CDR2 sequences are SGHNT and YENEEA. The CDR3 runs 18 residues. CDR3 amino acids: CASSPRGAGGPGNNEQFF. The CDR3 DNA sequence: TGTGCCAGCAGCCCCCGGGGGGCGGGGGGGCCCGGTAACAATGAGCAGTTCTTC.

In DNA, the CDR3 is TGTGCCAGCAGCGCCCGTAGTGGGGGGGAGACCCAGTACTTC. It yields the protein CASSARSGGETQYF. The chain couples TRBV7-2 to TRBJ2-5; perhaps TRBD2 as D (6 bases). Germline V gene lookup returns CDR1 SGHTA and CDR2 FQGNSA. V was cut by 5 bases and J by 5 bases, with 15 bases left in between. CDR3 size: 14 residues.

The chain joins TRBV7-2 to TRBJ1-2; 7 bases map to TRBD1. V dropped 1 base and J dropped 6; count of bases not matched to a gene: 11. This CDR3 spans 16 amino acids. From germline, CDR1 is SGHTA and CDR2 FQGNSA. The CDR3 loop is CASSLGALQGRNGYTF. CDR3 DNA sequence: TGTGCCAGCAGCTTAGGCGCGTTACAGGGGAGAAATGGCTACACCTTC.

The chain employs TRBV5-1 and TRBJ2-7, with D maybe TRBD2 (6 bases). V was trimmed by 1 base and J by 2 bases, leaving 10 bases between them. The CDR3 totals 14 residues. Per germline, CDR1 SGHRS and CDR2 YFSETQ. The CDR3 DNA sequence: TGCGCCAGCAGCTTGTGGGGGGAGGCCTACGAGCAGTACTTC. Translating gives CASSLWGEAYEQYF. Full variable domain (outside the CDR3, taken from reference TRBV5-1 and TRBJ2-7): KAGVTQTPRYLIKTRGQQVTLSCSPISGHRSVSWYQQTPGQGLQFLFEYFSETQRNKGNFPGRFSGRQFSNSRSEMNVSTLELGDSALYLCASSLWGEAYEQYFGPGTRLTVT.

The gene calls are TRBV11-2 and TRBJ2-7; D might be TRBD1 (6 bases). The CDR3 consists of 15 residues. V lost 2 bases and J 1 base, leaving 12 bases between the germline ends. From germline, CDR1 is SGHAT and CDR2 FQNNGV. The CDR3 sequence: CASSLFGQRSYEQYF. The CDR3 region has the DNA TGTGCCAGCAGCTTATTCGGACAGCGATCCTACGAGCAGTACTTC.

This clone was counted a few times. The genes are TRBV2 and TRBJ2-7; D perhaps matches TRBD2 (5 bases). Germline V gene lookup returns CDR1 SNHLY and CDR2 FYNNEI. Between the trimmed V and J ends, which lost 6 bases and 1 base, there was a span of 13 bases. The CDR3 has 14 amino acids. This chain's CDR3 is CASRRTPDSYEQYF. The CDR3, as DNA: TGTGCCAGCAGACGGACTCCCGATTCCTACGAGCAGTACTTC. The full variable domain, in which reference TRBV2 and TRBJ2-7 provide the parts outside the CDR3, is EPEVTQTPSHQVTQMGQEVILRCVPISNHLYFYWYRQILGQKVEFLVSFYNNEISEKSEIFDDQFSVERPDGSNFTLKIRSTKLEDSAMYFCASRRTPDSYEQYFGPGTRLTVT.

The chain uses TRBV20-1 and TRBJ2-3, with 9 bases fitting TRBD2. The J segment lost 9 bases and the V segment lost 3 bases, leaving 19 bases of the junction unmatched. This CDR3 region has 17 residues. Germline assignment: CDR1 DFQATT and CDR2 SNEGSKA (reference sequence). The CDR3 spells CSASPGLADLGLRTQYF. The CDR3 DNA reads as TGCAGTGCTAGTCCGGGACTAGCCGATCTTGGGTTGCGGACGCAGTATTTT.